This record concerns one T cell receptor (beta chain) sequence. There is no known antigen for this receptor. The data stem from a study of monozygotic twins with inflammatory bowel disease (dated by TCRdb to about 2019). Regarding the complete study: The full study comprised around 28 monozygotic twin pairs: nine German pairs (four IBD-concordant, five IBD-discordant) and 19 IBD-discordant Danish pairs. Within discordant pairs, disease-associated traits were sought mainly by comparing IBD patients with their genetically identical healthy co-twins. Each individual had, on average, about 151 000 unique TCRalpha sequences and 181 000 unique TCRbeta sequences available for analysis. General findings and caveats noted by the study authors: IBD patients shared fewer clonotypes with other individuals than healthy twins did, most markedly in patients showing signs of disease activity. Because patients were on differing immunosuppressive treatments, the repertoires may have picked up extra background noise and inter-individual variability. Repertoire similarity did not differ between concordant and discordant twins, which could be due to limited statistical power. IBD patients had lower TCRbeta repertoire diversity, measured by the inverse Simpson index, than their healthy co-twins. No single strong signal or clonotype linked to IBD turned up in the results, so the idea that one exists was not supported. Different T cell subtypes could not be distinguished in the analysis.

Based on the germline V gene, the CDR1 and CDR2 sequences are LGHNA and YNFKEQ. The CDR3 covers 15 residues, taking in both the cysteine and the phenylalanine. There is no recorded DNA. A roughly 2.5 ml peripheral blood sample was drawn into PAXgene tubes per donor and stored at -80°C. Without T cell sorting, total RNA was isolated from whole blood using the PAXgene blood miRNA kit on an automated QIAcube. Deep TCRalpha and TCRbeta repertoire profiling with unique molecular barcoding was performed on peripheral blood of monozygotic twin pairs concordant or discordant for inflammatory bowel disease. Smoking habits were recorded for all twin pairs, and each individual was classified as a current, former or never smoker. Library creation used 5' RACE. The input for every TCR library was around 3,800 ng of total RNA. For each sample, cDNA synthesis with SMARTScribe reverse transcriptase was split into eight separate reactions. During cDNA synthesis, template switching introduced unique molecular identifiers that contained a 6-nucleotide sample barcode. TCRalpha and TCRbeta cDNA was amplified in two nested PCRs of 16 and 9 cycles, and bead purification was carried out after each PCR. Before amplification, cDNA was treated with uracil DNA-glycosylase and purified using the QIAquick PCR purification kit. In the second PCR, Illumina TruSeq-compatible adapters and sample-specific barcodes were added. TapeStation and Qubit were used to check library quality and concentration, and around 5 ng of each library went into the pool. Pooled libraries were sequenced on an Illumina HiSeq2500 single-index Rapid Run with 2 x 100 bp reads and custom sequencing primers. In the original analysis: MiGEC version 1.2.6 was used for UMI-based consensus assembly to correct PCR and sequencing errors. MiXCR version 2.1.1 was used to carry out V(D)J alignment, clonotype assembly and CDR3 extraction. To normalise gene usage, clonotype sharing and MAIT/NKT TCR abundance, the analysis used the top 1000, 10 000 and 20 000 clonotypes per sample. Diversity was computed as the inverse Simpson index with the vegan R package after downsampling to 27 000 UMIs. Paired Mann-Whitney U tests on discordant twin pairs were used, with Benjamini-Hochberg multiple-testing correction. Following TCRdb reprocessing, every CDR3 protein sequence forms one entry, and DNA is not provided. TCRdb, not the authors, supplied the V and J calls. The sample's records list about 160,000 distinct CDR3 sequences. Around 6.8% of the sample goes to the ten largest clones.

The origin of this receptor is a human donor with ulcerative colitis or Crohn's disease, or a healthy co-twin of an affected twin (not recorded which). The specimen was blood. Recombination linked TRBV4-2 to TRBJ2-7; as DNA is missing, the TRBD1 call by TCRdb cannot be tested. CDR3 reads: CASSSRALTSYEQYF.